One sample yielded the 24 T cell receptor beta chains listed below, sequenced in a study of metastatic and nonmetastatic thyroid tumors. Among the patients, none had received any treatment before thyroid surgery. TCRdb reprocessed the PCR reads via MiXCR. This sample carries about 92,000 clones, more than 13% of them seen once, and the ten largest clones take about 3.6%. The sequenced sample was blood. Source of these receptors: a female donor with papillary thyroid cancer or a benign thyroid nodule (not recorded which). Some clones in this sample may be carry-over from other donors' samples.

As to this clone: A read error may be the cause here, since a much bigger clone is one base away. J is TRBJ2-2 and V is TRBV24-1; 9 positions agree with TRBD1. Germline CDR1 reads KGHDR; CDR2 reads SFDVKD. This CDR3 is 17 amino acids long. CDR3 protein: CATSEPNGQGLAGDLFF. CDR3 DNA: TGTGCCACCAGTGAGCCTAATGGACAGGGGCTTGCCGGGGATCTGTTTTTT.

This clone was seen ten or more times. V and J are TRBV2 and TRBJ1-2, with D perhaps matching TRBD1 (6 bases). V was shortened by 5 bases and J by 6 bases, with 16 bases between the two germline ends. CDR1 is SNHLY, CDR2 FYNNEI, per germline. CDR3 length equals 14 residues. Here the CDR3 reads CASSLNRDRDGYTF. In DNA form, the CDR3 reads TGTGCCAGCAGTCTAAACAGGGACCGGGATGGCTACACCTTC.

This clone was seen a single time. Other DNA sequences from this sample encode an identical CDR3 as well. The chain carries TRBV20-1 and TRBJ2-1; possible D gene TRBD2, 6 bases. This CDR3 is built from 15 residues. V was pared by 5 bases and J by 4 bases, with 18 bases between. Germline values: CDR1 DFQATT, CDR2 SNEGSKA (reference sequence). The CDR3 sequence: CSAGWDLVSYNEQFF. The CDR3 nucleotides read TGCAGTGCTGGCTGGGACTTGGTATCATACAATGAGCAGTTCTTC.

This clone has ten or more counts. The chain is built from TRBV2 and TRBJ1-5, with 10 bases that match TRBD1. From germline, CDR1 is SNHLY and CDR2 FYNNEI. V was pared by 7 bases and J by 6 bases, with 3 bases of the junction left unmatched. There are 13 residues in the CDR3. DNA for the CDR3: TGTGCCAGCACGGACAGGGGGACTCAGCCCCAGCATTTT. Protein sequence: CASTDRGTQPQHF. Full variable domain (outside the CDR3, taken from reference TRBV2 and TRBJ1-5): EPEVTQTPSHQVTQMGQEVILRCVPISNHLYFYWYRQILGQKVEFLVSFYNNEISEKSEIFDDQFSVERPDGSNFTLKIRSTKLEDSAMYFCASTDRGTQPQHFGDGTRLSIL.

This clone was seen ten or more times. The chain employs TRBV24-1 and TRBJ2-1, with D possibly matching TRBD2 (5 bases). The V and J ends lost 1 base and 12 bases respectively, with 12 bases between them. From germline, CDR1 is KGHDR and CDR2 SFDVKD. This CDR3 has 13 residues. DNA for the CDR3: TGTGCCACCAGTGATTTCACCGCGGGTAGGCAGTTCTTC. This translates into CATSDFTAGRQFF.

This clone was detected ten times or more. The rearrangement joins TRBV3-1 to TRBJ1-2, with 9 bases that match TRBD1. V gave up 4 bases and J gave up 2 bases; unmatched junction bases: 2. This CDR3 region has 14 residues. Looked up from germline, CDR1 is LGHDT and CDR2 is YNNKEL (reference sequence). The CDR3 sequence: CASSRTGANYGYTF. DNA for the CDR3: TGTGCCAGCAGCCGGACAGGGGCAAACTATGGCTACACCTTC.

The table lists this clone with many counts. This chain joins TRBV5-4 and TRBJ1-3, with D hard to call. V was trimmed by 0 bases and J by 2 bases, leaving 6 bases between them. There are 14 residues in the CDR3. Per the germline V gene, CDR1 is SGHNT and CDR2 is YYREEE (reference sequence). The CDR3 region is CASSLDSPGNTIYF. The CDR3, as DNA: TGTGCCAGCAGCTTGGACAGCCCTGGAAACACCATATATTTT.

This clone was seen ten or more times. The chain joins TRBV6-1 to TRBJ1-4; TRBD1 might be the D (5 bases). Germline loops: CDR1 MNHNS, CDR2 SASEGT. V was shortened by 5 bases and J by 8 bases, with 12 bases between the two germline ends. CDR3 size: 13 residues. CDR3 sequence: CASSYQGAEKLFF. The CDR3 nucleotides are TGTGCCAGCAGTTATCAGGGCGCCGAAAAACTGTTTTTT.

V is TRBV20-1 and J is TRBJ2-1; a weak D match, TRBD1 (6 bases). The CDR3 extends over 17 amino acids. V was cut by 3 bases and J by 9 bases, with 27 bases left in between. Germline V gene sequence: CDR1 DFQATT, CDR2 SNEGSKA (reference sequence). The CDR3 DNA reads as TGCAGTGCTAGGTTGGGTGGACTCGTGAAAAGAGGGGGTGAGCAGTTCTTC. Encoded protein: CSARLGGLVKRGGEQFF.

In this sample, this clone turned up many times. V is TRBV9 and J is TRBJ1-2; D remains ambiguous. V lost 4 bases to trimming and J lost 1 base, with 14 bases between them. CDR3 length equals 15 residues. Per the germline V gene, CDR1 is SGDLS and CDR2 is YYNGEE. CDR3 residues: CASSPREWGNYGYTF. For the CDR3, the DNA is TGTGCCAGCAGCCCGCGGGAATGGGGTAACTATGGCTACACCTTC.

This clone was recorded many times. This CDR3 reads CATGRGGFSSTDTQYF. CDR3 bases: TGTGCCACCGGAAGAGGGGGATTTTCTAGCACAGATACGCAGTATTTT. This chain links TRBV6-1 with TRBJ2-3, with D perhaps TRBD1 (6 bases). This CDR3 has 16 residues. CDR1 and CDR2 from the germline V gene are MNHNS and SASEGT. V lost 10 bases and J lost 0, with 20 bases in between.

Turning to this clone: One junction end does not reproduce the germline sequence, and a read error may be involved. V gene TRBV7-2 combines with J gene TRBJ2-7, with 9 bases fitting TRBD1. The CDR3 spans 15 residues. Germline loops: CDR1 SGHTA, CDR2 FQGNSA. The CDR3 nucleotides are TGTGCCAACAGCTTATACGGGACAGGGCTATACGAGCAGTACTTC. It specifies CANSLYGTGLYEQYF.

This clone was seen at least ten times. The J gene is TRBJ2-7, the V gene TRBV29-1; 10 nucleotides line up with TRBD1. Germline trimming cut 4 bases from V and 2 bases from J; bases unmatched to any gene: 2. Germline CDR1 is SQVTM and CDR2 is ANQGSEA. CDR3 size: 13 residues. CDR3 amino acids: CSVVTGGAYEQYF. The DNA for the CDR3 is TGCAGCGTTGTGACAGGGGGCGCCTACGAGCAGTACTTC.

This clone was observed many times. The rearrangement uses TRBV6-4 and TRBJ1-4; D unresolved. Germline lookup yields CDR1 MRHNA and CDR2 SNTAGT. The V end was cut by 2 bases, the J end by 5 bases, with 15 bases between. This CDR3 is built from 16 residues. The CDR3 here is CASSDALTGSNEKLFF. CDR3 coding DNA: TGTGCCAGCAGTGACGCCTTGACGGGATCGAATGAAAAACTGTTTTTT.

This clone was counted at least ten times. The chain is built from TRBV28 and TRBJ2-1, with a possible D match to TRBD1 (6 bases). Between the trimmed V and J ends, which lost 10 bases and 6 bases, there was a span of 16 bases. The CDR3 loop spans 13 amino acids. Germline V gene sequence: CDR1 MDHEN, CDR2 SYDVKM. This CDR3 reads CATAVGQFNEQFF. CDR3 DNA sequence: TGTGCCACCGCTGTAGGACAGTTCAATGAGCAGTTCTTC.

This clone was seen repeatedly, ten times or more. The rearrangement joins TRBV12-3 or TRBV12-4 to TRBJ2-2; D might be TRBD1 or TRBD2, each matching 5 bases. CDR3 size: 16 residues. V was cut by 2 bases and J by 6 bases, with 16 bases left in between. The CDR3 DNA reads TGTGCCAGCAGTTTATGGGCAGGGAAGGGACCCGGGGAGCTGTTTTTT. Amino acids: CASSLWAGKGPGELFF.

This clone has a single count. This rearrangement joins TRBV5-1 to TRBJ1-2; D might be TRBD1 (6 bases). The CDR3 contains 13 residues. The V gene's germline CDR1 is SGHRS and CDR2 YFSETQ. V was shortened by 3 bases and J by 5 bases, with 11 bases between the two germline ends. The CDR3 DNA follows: TGCGCCAGCAGCTCCTTAGGGGGGTATGGCTACACCTTC. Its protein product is CASSSLGGYGYTF.

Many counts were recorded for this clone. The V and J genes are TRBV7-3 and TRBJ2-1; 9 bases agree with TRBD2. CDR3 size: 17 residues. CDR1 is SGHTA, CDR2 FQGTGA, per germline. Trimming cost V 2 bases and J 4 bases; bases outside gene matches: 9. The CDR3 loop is CASSLQAGGLKYNEQFF. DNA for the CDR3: TGTGCCAGCAGCTTACAAGCGGGGGGCCTAAAGTACAATGAGCAGTTCTTC.

DNA of the CDR3: TGTGCCAGCAGCTTAGCGCCGGCGGGAGGGACGGGTGAGACCCAGTACTTC. As protein: CASSLAPAGGTGETQYF. The chain is built from TRBV7-6 and TRBJ2-5; the match to TRBD2 covers 9 bases. CDR3 length: 17 residues. V dropped 0 bases and J dropped 5; count of bases not matched to a gene: 10. Germline-derived CDR1 and CDR2 are SGHVS and FNYEAQ. Full variable domain (outside the CDR3, taken from reference TRBV7-6 and TRBJ2-5): GAGVSQSPRYKVTKRGQDVALRCDPISGHVSLYWYRQALGQGPEFLTYFNYEAQQDKSGLPNDRFSAERPEGSISTLTIQRTEQRDSAMYRCASSLAPAGGTGETQYFGPGTRLLVL.

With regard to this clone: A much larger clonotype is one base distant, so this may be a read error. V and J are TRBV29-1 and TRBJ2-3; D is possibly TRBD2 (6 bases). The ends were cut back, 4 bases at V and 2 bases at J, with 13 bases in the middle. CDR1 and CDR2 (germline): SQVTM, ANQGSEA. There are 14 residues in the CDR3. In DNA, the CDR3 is TGCAGCGTTGGGGGTGCGGGGAACACAGATACGCAGTATTTT. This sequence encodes CSVGGAGNTDTQYF.

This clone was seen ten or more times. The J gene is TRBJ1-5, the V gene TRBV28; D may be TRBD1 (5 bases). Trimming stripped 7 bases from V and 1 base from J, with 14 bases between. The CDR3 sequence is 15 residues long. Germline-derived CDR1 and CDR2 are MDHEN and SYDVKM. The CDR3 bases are TGTGCCAGCAATGGGGACGCCGGGAGCAATCAGCCCCAGCATTTT. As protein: CASNGDAGSNQPQHF.

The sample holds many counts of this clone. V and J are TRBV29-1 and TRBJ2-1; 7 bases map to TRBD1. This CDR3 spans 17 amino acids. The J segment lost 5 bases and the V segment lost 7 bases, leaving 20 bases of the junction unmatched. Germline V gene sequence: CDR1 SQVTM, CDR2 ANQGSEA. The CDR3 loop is CSARSRRGQVGDNEQFF. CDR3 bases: TGCAGCGCCCGGAGCCGTCGTGGACAGGTTGGAGACAATGAGCAGTTCTTC.

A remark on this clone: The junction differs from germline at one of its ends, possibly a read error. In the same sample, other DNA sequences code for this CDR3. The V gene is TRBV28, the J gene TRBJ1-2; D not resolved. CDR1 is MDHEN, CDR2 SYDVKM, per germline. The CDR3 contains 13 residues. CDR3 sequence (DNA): TGTGCCAGCAGCCTCCTCACTTCTTATGGCTACACATTC. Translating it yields CASSLLTSYGYTF.

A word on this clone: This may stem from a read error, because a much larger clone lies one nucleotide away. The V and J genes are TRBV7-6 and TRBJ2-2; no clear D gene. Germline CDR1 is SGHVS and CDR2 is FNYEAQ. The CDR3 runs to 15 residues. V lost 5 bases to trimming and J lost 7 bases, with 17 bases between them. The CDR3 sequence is CASSPLSWVSGELFF. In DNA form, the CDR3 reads TGTGCCAGCAGCCCACTGAGCTGGGTCAGCGGGGAGCTGTTTTTT.